Here is one T cell receptor (beta chain) with its context. The sample originates from a study of OX40 agonist ivuxolimab in advanced cancers. Study-wide background: Ivuxolimab doses were 0.01, 0.1, 0.3, 1.5, 3 or 10 mg/kg every 2 weeks. One hepatocellular carcinoma and two cutaneous melanoma patients partially responded.

This CDR3 is 13 amino acids long. Germline CDR1 LNHNV, CDR2 YYDKDF (reference sequence). V lost 3 bases to trimming and J lost 0 bases, with 0 bases between them. Repertoires were generated with immunoSEQ multiplex PCR, while TCRdb's copy carries only in-frame clones and drops some. The table lists around 20,000 clones, about two thirds of them singletons. The material sequenced was CD4+ or CD8+ T cells sorted from blood, taken in a trial of the OX40 agonist ivuxolimab. This rearrangement joins TRBV15 to TRBJ2-6; D ambiguous. This receptor was obtained from an adult with an advanced solid tumor such as melanoma, head and neck, liver or kidney cancer. The CDR3 loop is CATSSSGANVLTF. Here the CDR3 DNA reads TGTGCCACCAGCAGCTCTGGGGCCAACGTCCTGACTTTC.